The clone carrying this T cell receptor beta chain was seen only once. Its antigen is still unknown. PCR used 60 Vbeta primers and 13 Jbeta primers. Some clones are missing from TCRdb's copy, which holds only in-frame ones; the method was immunoSEQ multiplex PCR. Found here are about 62,000 clones, more than 70% of them singletons; the top ten hold 4.5% to 6%. This sample stems from a study of cytomegalovirus exposure and HLA in healthy donors. Overall study results and limits: Because they were indistinguishable, some V segments, including TRBV6-2 and TRBV6-3, were excluded. According to reports, the classifier identified cytomegalovirus status with high specificity and sensitivity. The authors later linked a missense DCLRE1C variant to TCR beta V- and J-gene trimming.

Germline trimming cut 1 base from V and 7 bases from J; bases unmatched to any gene: 7. From germline, CDR1 is GTSNPN and CDR2 SVGIG (reference sequence). CDR3 length: 15 residues. The TCR sequence derives from a young woman in good health and CMV-seronegative. Sequenced sample: PBMCs. The chain carries TRBV30 and TRBJ1-6; TRBD1 matches 7 bases. CDR3 coding DNA: TGTGCCTGGAGTGCGGACAGGTTGATGAATTCACCCCTCCACTTT. It specifies CAWSADRLMNSPLHF.